The clone carrying this TCR beta chain was detected only a few times. Germline-derived CDR1 and CDR2 are SGHTA and FQGNSA. This CDR3 has 18 residues. The junction had 12 bases not matched to a gene; V was cut back by 1 base and J by 7 bases. Uncontrolled infections, other autoimmune diseases, pregnancy or lactation led to exclusion of patients. This specimen comes from a study of T cells in Graves' hyperthyroidism and ophthalmopathy. Authors of the study amplified TCR beta CDR3 regions from RNA transcripts. A first-round RT-PCR of the TCR CDR3 used the HTBI primer set. Each CDR3 protein gets one entry after TCRdb re-called the multiplex PCR reads with MiXCR. The sample includes about 500,000 distinct CDR3 sequences, about 16% of them seen just once.

The gene calls are TRBV7-2 and TRBJ2-1; 11 bases fit TRBD2. The receptor was derived from a woman aged 25 to 39 with Graves' ophthalmopathy. The sample comprised blood. The CDR3 DNA reads as TGTGCCAGCAGCTTAGTCCCTCTACTAGCGGGAGATAAAAATGAGCAGTTCTTC. Protein: CASSLVPLLAGDKNEQFF. The full variable domain, completed using reference TRBV7-2 and TRBJ2-1, is GAGVSQSPSNKVTEKGKDVELRCDPISGHTALYWYRQSLGQGLEFLIYFQGNSAPDKSGLPSDRFSAERTGGSVSTLTIQRTQQEDSAVYLCASSLVPLLAGDKNEQFFGPGTRLTVL.